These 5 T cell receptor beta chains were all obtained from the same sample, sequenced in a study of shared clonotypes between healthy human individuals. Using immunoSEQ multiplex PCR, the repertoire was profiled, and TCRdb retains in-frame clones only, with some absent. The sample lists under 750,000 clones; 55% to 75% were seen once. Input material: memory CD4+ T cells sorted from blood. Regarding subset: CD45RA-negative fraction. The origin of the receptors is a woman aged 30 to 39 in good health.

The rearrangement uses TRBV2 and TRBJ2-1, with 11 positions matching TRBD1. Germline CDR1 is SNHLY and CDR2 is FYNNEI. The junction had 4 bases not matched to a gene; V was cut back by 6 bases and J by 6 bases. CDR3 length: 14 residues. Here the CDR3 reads CASSAGTGGNEQFF. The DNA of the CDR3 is TGTGCCAGCAGCGCGGGGACAGGGGGCAATGAGCAGTTCTTC.

CDR3 sequence: CASSSVTRTDTQYF. CDR3 in DNA: TGCGCCAGCAGCTCGGTGACACGGACAGATACGCAGTATTTT. The chain recombines TRBV5-1 with TRBJ2-3; D is undetermined. The CDR3 runs 14 residues. Germline V gene data show CDR1 as SGHRS and CDR2 as YFSETQ. V was clipped by 3 bases and J by 3 bases, with 11 bases between them. The whole variable domain, remainder taken from reference TRBV5-1 and TRBJ2-3, is KAGVTQTPRYLIKTRGQQVTLSCSPISGHRSVSWYQQTPGQGLQFLFEYFSETQRNKGNFPGRFSGRQFSNSRSEMNVSTLELGDSALYLCASSSVTRTDTQYFGPGTRLTVL.

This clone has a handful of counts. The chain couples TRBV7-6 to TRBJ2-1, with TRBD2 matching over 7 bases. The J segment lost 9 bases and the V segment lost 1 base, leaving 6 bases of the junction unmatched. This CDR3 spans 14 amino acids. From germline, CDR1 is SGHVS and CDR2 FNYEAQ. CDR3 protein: CASSLGVRESEQFF. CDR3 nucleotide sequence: TGTGCCAGCAGCTTAGGGGTGCGGGAGAGTGAGCAGTTCTTC.

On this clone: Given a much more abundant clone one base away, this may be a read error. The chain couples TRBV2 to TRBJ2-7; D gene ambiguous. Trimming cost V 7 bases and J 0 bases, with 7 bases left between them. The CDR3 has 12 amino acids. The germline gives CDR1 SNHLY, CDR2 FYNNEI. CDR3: CASTESSYEQYF. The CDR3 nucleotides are TGTGCCAGCACGGAGAGCTCCTACGAGCAGTACTTC.

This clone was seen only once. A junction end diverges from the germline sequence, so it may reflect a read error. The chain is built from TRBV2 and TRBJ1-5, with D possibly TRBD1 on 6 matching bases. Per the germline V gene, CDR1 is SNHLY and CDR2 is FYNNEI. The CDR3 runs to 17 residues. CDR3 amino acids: CASREGRGKGSNQPQHF. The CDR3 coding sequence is TGTGCCAGCAGAGAAGGAAGGGGGAAAGGAAGCAATCAGCCCCAGCATTTT.